This T cell receptor (beta chain) was found in a study of T cells of healthy individuals (dated by TCRdb to the late 2010s). Library creation used 5' RACE. The data were produced on an Illumina MiSeq. The public reads were quality trimmed at Q25 with fastp and then assembled into clones with MiXCR by TCRdb, keeping productive beta chains. Rows are combined by CDR3 protein, so each entry shows the most common genes and DNA. The sample records about 63,000 distinct CDR3 sequences, around 15% of which are singletons. The ten largest clones take up around 5% of the sample. This clonotype was observed a handful of times. It has no known antigen specificity. No much larger clonotype is one base removed from it; base qualities were not supplied. This TCR was recovered from a human donor in good health.

The base sequence is TGTGCCAGCAGTCTTCGTCGCCCTGCGCTACAGGGTCCCAGCCCCACAAATCAGCCCCAGCATTTT. It translates to CASSLRRPALQGPSPTNQPQHF. The V and J genes are TRBV12-3 or TRBV12-4 and TRBJ1-5; a tentative D call is TRBD1 (6 bases match). The CDR3 sequence holds 22 residues, the cysteine and phenylalanine included. Only the CDR3 part of the read is kept: 66 bases, read in frame from the first base. Cut back by 5 bases and 4 bases, the V and J ends lie 36 bases apart.